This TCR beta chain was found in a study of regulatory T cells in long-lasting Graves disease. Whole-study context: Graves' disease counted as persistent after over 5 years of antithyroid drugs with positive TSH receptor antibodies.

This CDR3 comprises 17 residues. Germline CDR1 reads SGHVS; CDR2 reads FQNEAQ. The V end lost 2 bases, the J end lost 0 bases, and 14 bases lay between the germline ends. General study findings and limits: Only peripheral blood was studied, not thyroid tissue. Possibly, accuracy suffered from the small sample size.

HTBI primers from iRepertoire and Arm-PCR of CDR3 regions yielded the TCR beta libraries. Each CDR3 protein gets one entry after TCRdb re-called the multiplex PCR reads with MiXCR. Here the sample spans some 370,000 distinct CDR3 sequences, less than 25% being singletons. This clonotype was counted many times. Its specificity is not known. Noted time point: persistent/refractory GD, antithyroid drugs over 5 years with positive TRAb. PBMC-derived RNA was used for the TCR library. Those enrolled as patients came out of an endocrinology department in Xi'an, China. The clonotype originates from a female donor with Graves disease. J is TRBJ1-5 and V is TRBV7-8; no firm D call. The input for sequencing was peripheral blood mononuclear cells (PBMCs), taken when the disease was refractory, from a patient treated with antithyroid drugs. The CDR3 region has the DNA TGTGCCAGCAGCTTAAGGGAGAAGGGTGGTAGCAATCAGCCCCAGCATTTT. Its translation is CASSLREKGGSNQPQHF.